This T cell receptor (beta chain) derives from a study of early T cells in non-severe SARS-CoV-2 infection. About the research overall: Sequenced material consisted of bulk RNA (from unsorted whole blood), and chains were unpaired.

The TCR library protocol was used to attach unique molecular identifiers. These identifiers were attached to individual cDNA molecules. TCRdb re-called the 5' RACE reads with MiXCR, one entry per CDR3 protein. The sample has about 100,000 distinct CDR3 sequences, about an eighth seen once. This clonotype has a count of ten or more. The antigen is unknown. The CDR3 has 13 residues. Per germline, CDR1 MNHNS and CDR2 SASEGT. Trimming took off 4 bases at V and 5 bases at J, with 6 bases between the two ends. Findings and caveats of the study: The study's VDJdb matching favored anti-spike CD8 responses and missed private and CD4 specificities.

This chain uses TRBV6-1 with TRBJ1-6; D remains ambiguous. The clonotype comes from an adult who was a healthcare worker with PCR-confirmed SARS-CoV-2 infection or an uninfected control (not recorded which). The sample consisted of whole blood. The CDR3 DNA reads TGTGCCAGCAGTGTCGCCGATAATTCACCCCTCCACTTT. Its translation is CASSVADNSPLHF.